Given below is one TCR beta chain in context. Germline CDR1 LNHDA, CDR2 SQIVND (reference sequence). Trimming removed 4 bases from V and 5 bases from J; junction bases left unmatched: 12. The CDR3 contains 16 residues. TCR beta CDR3 regions were amplified from RNA. First-round RT-PCR targeting the TCR CDR3 was performed with the HTBI primer set. TCRdb used MiXCR to reprocess the multiplex PCR reads, holding one entry per CDR3 protein. The profile covers around 250,000 distinct CDR3 sequences, with approximately 15% appearing a single time and more than 10% taken by the ten largest. The data are from a study of T cells in Graves' hyperthyroidism and ophthalmopathy.

The chain employs TRBV19 and TRBJ2-7, with 9 bases that match TRBD2. Sequenced material: blood. The TCR sequence derives from a woman in her 40s with Graves' hyperthyroidism that later progressed to Graves' ophthalmopathy. DNA of the CDR3: TGTGCCAGTAGTACGCTCTATAGCGGGAGTATCGACGAGCAGTACTTC. Translated, it gives CASSTLYSGSIDEQYF.